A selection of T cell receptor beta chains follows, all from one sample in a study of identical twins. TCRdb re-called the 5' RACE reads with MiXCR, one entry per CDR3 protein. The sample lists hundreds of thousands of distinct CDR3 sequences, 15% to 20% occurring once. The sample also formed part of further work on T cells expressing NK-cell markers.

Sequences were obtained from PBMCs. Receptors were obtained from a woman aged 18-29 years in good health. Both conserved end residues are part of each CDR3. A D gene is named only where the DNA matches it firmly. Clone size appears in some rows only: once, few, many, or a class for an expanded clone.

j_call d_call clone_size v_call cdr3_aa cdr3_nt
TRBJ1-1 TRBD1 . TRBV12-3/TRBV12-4 CASSPFGQDSEAFF TGTGCCAGCAGCCCGTTCGGACAGGATTCTGAAGCTTTCTTT
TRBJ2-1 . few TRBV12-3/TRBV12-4 CASSSAPGSKANEQFF TGTGCCAGCAGCTCCGCTCCAGGTAGCAAGGCCAATGAGCAGTTCTTC
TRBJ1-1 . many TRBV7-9 CASSAGMGTEAFF TGTGCCAGCAGCGCCGGAATGGGCACTGAAGCTTTCTTT
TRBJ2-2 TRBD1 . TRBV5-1 CASSPDRGSRRELFF TGCGCCAGCAGCCCTGACAGGGGGTCTCGCCGGGAGCTGTTTTTT
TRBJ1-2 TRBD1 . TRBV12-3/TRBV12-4 CASTLGQGNYGYTF TGTGCCAGCACTCTCGGACAGGGGAACTATGGCTACACCTTC
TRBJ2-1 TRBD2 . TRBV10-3 CAISAYSGRNNEQFF TGTGCCATCAGTGCCTATAGCGGGAGGAACAATGAGCAGTTCTTC
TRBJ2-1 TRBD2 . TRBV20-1 CSASTGGAFREQFF TGCAGTGCTAGCACCGGGGGGGCCTTCAGGGAGCAGTTCTTC
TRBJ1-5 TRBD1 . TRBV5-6 CASSWTGGNQPQHF TGTGCCAGCAGCTGGACAGGGGGCAATCAGCCCCAGCATTTT
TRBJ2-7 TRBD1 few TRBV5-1 CASSLVQGAINEQYF TGCGCCAGCAGCTTGGTACAGGGGGCTATCAACGAGCAGTACTTC
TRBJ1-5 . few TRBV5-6 CASSILQGSNQPQHF TGTGCCAGCAGCATATTACAGGGTAGCAATCAGCCCCAGCATTTT
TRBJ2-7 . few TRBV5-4 CASRRAEISYEQYF TGTGCCAGCAGGCGGGCGGAGATCTCCTACGAGCAGTACTTC
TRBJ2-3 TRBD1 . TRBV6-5 CASSLDRGQTPTGSLYF TGTGCCAGCAGTTTGGACAGGGGGCAAACTCCCACAGGGTCTCTCTATTTT
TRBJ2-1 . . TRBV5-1 CASSLDRELNEQFF TGCGCCAGCAGCTTGGACAGGGAACTGAATGAGCAGTTCTTC
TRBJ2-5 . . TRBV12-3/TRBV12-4 CASSLAGLGVTQYF TGTGCCAGCAGTTTAGCCGGCCTAGGGGTGACCCAGTACTTC
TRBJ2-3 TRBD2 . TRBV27 CASSSLAGGTPSTDTQYF TGTGCCAGCAGTTCTCTAGCGGGAGGCACGCCTAGCACAGATACGCAGTATTTT
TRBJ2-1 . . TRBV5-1 CASNMGVNEQFF TGCGCCAGCAATATGGGCGTCAATGAGCAGTTCTTC
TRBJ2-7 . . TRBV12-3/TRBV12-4 CASSLVKGRSYEQYF TGTGCCAGCAGTTTAGTCAAGGGGCGCTCCTACGAGCAGTACTTC
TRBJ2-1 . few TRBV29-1 CSLYRGDSSAEQFF TGCAGCTTATACCGCGGGGACTCCTCCGCTGAGCAGTTCTTC
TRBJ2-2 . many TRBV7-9 CASSLRDLSGTGELFF TGTGCCAGCAGCTTAAGGGACCTGTCGGGCACCGGGGAGCTGTTTTTT
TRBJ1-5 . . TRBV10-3 CASQTRLDQPQHF TGTGCCAGCCAGACGAGGCTGGATCAGCCCCAGCATTTT
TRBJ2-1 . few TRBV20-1 CSAKTEYHYNEQFF TGCAGTGCTAAGACCGAATATCACTACAATGAGCAGTTCTTC
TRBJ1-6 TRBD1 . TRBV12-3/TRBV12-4 CASRRTGGAGSPLHF TGTGCCAGCAGAAGGACAGGGGGCGCGGGTTCACCCCTCCACTTT